Listed here is a single TCR beta chain. The target antigen is unknown. V gave up 5 bases and J gave up 3 bases; unmatched junction bases: 2. Per germline, CDR1 MNHEY and CDR2 SMNVEV (reference sequence). The CDR3 totals 14 residues. The data derive from a study of cytomegalovirus exposure and HLA in healthy donors. The PCR employed 60 Vbeta primers together with 13 Jbeta primers. Profiling relied on immunoSEQ multiplex PCR, and the TCRdb table lists in-frame clones only, not all of them. The top ten clones hold 2% to 3% of a sample with 180,000 or so clones, approximately 78% of them seen once. Findings and caveats of the study: A later analysis reported that several of the most significant clusters appeared to be linked to common viral pathogens, among them Epstein-Barr virus.

The receptor was derived from a human donor in good health. The chain joins TRBV27 to TRBJ2-1, with TRBD2 matching 9 bases. Source material: PBMCs. The CDR3 loop is CASSRAGGYNEQFF. CDR3 coding DNA: TGTGCCAGCAGTAGAGCGGGGGGCTACAATGAGCAGTTCTTC.